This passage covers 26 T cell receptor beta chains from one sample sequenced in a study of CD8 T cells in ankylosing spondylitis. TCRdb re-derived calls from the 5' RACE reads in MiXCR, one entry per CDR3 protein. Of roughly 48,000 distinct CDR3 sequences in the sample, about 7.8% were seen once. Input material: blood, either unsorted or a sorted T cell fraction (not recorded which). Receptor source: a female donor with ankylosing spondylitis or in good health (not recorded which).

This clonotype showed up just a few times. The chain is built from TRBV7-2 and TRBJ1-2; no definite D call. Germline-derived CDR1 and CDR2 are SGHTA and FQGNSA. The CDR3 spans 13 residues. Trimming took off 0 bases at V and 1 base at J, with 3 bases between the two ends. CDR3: CASSLANNYGYTF. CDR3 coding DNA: TGTGCCAGCAGCTTAGCGAATAACTATGGCTACACCTTC.

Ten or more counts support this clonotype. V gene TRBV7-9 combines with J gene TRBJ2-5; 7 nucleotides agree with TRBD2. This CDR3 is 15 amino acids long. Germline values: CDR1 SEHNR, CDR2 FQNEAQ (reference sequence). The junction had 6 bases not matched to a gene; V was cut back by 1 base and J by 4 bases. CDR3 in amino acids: CASSLGGGIRETQYF. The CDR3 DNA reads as TGTGCCAGCAGCTTAGGCGGGGGTATCAGAGAGACCCAGTACTTC.

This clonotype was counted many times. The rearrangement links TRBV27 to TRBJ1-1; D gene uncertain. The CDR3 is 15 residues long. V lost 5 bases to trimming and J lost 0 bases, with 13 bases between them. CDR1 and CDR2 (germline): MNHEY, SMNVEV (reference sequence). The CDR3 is CASSPEADLNTEAFF. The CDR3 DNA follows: TGTGCCAGCAGTCCCGAGGCCGATTTGAACACTGAAGCTTTCTTT.

CDR3: CAFDLDRPGELFF. CDR3 sequence (DNA): TGTGCCTTCGATTTGGATAGGCCCGGGGAGCTGTTTTTT. J is TRBJ2-2 and V is TRBV30; no firm D call. Germline CDR1 GTSNPN, CDR2 SVGIG (reference sequence). The ends were cut back, 7 bases at V and 6 bases at J, with 15 bases in the middle. The CDR3 consists of 13 residues.

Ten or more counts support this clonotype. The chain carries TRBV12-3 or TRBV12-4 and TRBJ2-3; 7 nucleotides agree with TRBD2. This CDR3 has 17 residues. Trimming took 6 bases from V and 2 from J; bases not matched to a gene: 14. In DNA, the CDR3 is TGTGCCAGCAGCCACACCACGAGCGGGGTCCCCACAGATACGCAGTATTTT. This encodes CASSHTTSGVPTDTQYF.

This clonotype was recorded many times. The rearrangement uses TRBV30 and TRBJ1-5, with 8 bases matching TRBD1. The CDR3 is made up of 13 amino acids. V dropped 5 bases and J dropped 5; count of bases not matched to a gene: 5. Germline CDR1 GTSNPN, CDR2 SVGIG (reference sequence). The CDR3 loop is CAWSQGGDQPQHF. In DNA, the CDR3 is TGTGCCTGGTCACAGGGGGGGGATCAGCCCCAGCATTTT. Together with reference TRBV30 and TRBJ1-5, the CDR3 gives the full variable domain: SQTIHQWPATLVQPVGSPLSLECTVEGTSNPNLYWYRQAAGRGLQLLFYSVGIGQISSEVPQNLSASRPQDRQFILSSKKLLLSDSGFYLCAWSQGGDQPQHFGDGTRLSIL.

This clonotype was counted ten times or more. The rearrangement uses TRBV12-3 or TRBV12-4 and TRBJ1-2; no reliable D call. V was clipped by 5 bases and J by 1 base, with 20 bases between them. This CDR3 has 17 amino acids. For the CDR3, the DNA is TGTGCCAGCAGTCCGGGGATTGGTCAAGCGAATAACTATGGCTACACCTTC. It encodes CASSPGIGQANNYGYTF.

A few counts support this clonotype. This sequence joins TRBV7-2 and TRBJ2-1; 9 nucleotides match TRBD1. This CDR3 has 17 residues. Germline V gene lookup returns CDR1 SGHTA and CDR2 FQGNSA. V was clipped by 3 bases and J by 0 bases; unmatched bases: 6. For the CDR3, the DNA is TGTGCCAGCAGCTTCCTCCCGGGACAGGGCTCCTACAATGAGCAGTTCTTC. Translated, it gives CASSFLPGQGSYNEQFF.

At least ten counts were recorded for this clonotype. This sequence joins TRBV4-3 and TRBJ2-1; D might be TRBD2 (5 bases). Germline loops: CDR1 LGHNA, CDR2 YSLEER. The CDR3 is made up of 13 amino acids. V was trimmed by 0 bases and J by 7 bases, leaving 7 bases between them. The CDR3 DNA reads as TGCGCCAGCAGCCAAGAAAGAGGGAATGAGCAGTTCTTC. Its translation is CASSQERGNEQFF.

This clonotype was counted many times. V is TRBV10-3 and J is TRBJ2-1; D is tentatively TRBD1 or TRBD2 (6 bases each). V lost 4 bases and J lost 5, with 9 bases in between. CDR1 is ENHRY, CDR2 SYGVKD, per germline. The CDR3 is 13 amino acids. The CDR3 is CAISVGGHNEQFF. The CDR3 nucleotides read TGTGCCATCAGTGTGGGGGGCCACAATGAGCAGTTCTTC.

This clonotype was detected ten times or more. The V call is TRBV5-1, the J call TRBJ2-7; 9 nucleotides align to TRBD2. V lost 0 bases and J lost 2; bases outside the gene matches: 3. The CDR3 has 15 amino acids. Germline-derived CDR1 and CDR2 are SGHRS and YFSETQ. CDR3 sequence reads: CASSLELAGPYEQYF. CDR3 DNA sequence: TGCGCCAGCAGCTTGGAGCTAGCGGGGCCCTACGAGCAGTACTTC.

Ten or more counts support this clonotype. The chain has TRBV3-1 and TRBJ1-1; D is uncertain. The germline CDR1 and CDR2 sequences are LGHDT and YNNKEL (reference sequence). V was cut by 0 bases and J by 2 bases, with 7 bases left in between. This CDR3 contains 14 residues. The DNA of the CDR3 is TGTGCCAGCAGCCAAGATATAGGCAACACTGAAGCTTTCTTT. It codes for CASSQDIGNTEAFF.

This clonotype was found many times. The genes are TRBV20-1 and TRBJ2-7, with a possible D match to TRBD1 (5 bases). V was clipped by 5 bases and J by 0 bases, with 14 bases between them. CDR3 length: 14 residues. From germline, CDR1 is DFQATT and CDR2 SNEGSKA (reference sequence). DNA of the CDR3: TGCAGTGCTTTCAGCAGGGCCAGCTCCTACGAGCAGTACTTC. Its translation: CSAFSRASSYEQYF.

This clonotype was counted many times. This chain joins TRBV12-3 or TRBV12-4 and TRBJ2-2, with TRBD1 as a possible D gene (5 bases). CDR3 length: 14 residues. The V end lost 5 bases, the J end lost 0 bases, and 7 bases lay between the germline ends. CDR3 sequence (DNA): TGTGCCAGCAGTCCGACAGCGAACACCGGGGAGCTGTTTTTT. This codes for CASSPTANTGELFF.

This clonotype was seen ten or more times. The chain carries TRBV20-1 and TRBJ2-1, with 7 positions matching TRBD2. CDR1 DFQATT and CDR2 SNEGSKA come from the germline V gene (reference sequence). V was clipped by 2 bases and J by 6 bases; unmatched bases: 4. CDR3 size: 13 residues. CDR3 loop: CSARLAVVNEQFF. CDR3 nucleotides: TGCAGTGCTAGACTAGCGGTAGTCAATGAGCAGTTCTTC.

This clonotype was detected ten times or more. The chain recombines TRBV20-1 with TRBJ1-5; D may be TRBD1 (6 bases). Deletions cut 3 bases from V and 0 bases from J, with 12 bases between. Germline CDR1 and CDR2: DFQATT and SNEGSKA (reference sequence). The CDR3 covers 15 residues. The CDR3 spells CSASEDSYSNQPQHF. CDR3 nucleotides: TGCAGTGCTAGCGAGGACAGTTATAGCAATCAGCCCCAGCATTTT.

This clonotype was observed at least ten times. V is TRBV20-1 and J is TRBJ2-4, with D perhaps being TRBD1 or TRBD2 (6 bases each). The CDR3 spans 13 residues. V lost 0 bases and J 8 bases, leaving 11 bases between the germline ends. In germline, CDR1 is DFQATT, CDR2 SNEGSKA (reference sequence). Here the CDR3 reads CSARDKGGHIQYF. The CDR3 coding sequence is TGCAGTGCTAGAGATAAGGGGGGACACATTCAGTACTTC.

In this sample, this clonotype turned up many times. CDR3 sequence (DNA): TGTGCCAGCAGTGGCGGGGGGGCCATCGGGGAGCTGTTTTTT. This sequence encodes CASSGGGAIGELFF. The rearrangement links TRBV7-2 to TRBJ2-2; 9 bases agree with TRBD2. The V segment lost 6 bases and the J segment 7 bases; nucleotides outside the gene matches: 6. Germline CDR1 SGHTA, CDR2 FQGNSA. There are 14 residues in the CDR3.

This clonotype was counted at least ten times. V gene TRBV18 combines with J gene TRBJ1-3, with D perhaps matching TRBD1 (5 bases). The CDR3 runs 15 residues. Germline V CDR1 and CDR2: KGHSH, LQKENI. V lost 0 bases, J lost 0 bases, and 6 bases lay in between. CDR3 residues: CASSPPGRSGNTIYF. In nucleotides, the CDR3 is TGTGCCAGCTCACCACCGGGGCGCTCTGGAAACACCATATATTTT.

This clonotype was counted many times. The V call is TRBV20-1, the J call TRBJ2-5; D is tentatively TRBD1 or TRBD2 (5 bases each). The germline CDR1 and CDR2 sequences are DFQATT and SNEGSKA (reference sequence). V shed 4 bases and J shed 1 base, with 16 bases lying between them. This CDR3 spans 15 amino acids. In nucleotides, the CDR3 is TGCAGTGCTACCGGGGCAGGACCCGCCCAAGAGACCCAGTACTTC. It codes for CSATGAGPAQETQYF.

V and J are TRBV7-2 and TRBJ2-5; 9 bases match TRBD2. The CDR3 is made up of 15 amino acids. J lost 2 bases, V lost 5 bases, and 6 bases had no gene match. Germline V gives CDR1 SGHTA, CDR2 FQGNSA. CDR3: CASSPRTSDQETQYF. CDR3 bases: TGTGCCAGCAGCCCGCGGACTAGCGATCAAGAGACCCAGTACTTC.

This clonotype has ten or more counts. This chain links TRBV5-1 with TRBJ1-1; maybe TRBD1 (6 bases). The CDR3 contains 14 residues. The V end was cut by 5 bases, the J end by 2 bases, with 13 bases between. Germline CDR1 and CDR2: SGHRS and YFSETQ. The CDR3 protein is CASRSIRGNTEAFF. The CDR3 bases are TGCGCCAGCAGATCAATCAGGGGCAACACTGAAGCTTTCTTT. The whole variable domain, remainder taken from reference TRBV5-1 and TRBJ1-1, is KAGVTQTPRYLIKTRGQQVTLSCSPISGHRSVSWYQQTPGQGLQFLFEYFSETQRNKGNFPGRFSGRQFSNSRSEMNVSTLELGDSALYLCASRSIRGNTEAFFGQGTRLTVV.

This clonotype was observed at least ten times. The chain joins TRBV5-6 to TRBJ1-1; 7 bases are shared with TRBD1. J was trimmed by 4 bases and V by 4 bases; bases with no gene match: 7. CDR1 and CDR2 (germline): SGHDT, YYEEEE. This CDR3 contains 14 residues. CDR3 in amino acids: CASSRVDRTTEAFF. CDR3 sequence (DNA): TGTGCCAGCAGCCGGGTGGACAGGACCACTGAAGCTTTCTTT. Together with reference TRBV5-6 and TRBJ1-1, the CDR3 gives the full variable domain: DAGVTQSPTHLIKTRGQQVTLRCSPKSGHDTVSWYQQALGQGPQFIFQYYEEEERQRGNFPDRFSGHQFPNYSSELNVNALLLGDSALYLCASSRVDRTTEAFFGQGTRLTVV.

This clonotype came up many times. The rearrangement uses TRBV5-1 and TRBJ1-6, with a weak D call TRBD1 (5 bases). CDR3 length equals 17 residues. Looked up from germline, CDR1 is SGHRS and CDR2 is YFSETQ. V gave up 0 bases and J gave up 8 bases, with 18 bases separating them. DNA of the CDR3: TGCGCCAGCAGCTTGGCGCGCGGGGACTCCTGGGATTCACCCCTCCACTTT. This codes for CASSLARGDSWDSPLHF.

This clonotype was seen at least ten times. As DNA, the CDR3 is TGTGCCACCTCGACTACGGGGAACACCGGGGAGCTGTTTTTT. This translates into CATSTTGNTGELFF. This chain joins TRBV24-1 and TRBJ2-2; D is possibly TRBD2 (5 bases). In germline, CDR1 is KGHDR, CDR2 SFDVKD. The length of the CDR3 is 14 residues. Trimming removed 9 bases from V and 1 base from J, with 11 bases in between.

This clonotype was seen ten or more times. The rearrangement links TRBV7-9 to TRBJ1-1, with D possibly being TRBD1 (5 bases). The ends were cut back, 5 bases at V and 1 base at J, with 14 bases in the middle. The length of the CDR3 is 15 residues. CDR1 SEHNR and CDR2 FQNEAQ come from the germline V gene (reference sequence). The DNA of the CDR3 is TGTGCCAGCAGCCCTACGACTGGGGCGAACACTGAAGCTTTCTTT. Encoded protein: CASSPTTGANTEAFF.